This note documents a single T cell receptor (beta chain) sequence. What it binds is not known. The data were taken from a study of T cells after posttransplantation cyclophosphamide. The naive gate required viable CD3+CD4+ or CD3+CD8+ cells with CCR7+CD45RA+CD45RO-CD95-CD27+CD28+ phenotype. Peripheral blood was collected from the related graft donor on the marrow donation day. The study, taken as a whole, reports: Donor-recipient repertoire similarity was low at 1-2 months, rising over year one. Blood and skin or GI T cell repertoires showed limited TRB overlap.

Sequencing was performed with immunoSEQ multiplex PCR; in TCRdb, only in-frame clones are kept and a portion is missing. The sample lists roughly 30,000 clones, roughly nine tenths occurring once. Sequenced: naive CD4+ T cells sorted from blood. The TCR comes from a man aged 30 to 45 in good health and a related stem cell transplant donor.

This CDR3 reads CASNSGRGIDSLNTEAFF. CDR3 coding DNA: TGTGCCAGTAATTCCGGACGGGGTATTGATAGTCTGAACACTGAAGCTTTCTTT. V gene TRBV19 combines with J gene TRBJ1-1; D is unresolved. The ends were cut back, 7 bases at V and 0 bases at J, with 24 bases in the middle. CDR1 is LNHDA and CDR2 is SQIVND in the germline V gene (reference sequence). This CDR3 comprises 18 residues.